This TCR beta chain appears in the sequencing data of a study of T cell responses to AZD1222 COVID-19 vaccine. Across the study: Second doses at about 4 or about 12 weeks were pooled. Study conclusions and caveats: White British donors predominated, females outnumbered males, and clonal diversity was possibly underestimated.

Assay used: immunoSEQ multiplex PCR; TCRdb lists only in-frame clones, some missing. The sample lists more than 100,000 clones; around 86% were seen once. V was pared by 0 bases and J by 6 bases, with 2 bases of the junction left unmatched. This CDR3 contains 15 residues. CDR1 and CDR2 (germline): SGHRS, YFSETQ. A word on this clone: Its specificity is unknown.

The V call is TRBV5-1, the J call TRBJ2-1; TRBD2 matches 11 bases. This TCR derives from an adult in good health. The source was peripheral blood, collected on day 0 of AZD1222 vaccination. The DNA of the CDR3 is TGCGCCAGCAGCTTGGATAGCGGGGGGGTCAATGAGCAGTTCTTC. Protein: CASSLDSGGVNEQFF.